This is a list of T cell receptor beta chains from one sample in a study of technical replicates of blood from several donors. Method: immunoSEQ multiplex PCR; TCRdb's copy keeps in-frame clones and lacks some. Found here are 55,000 to 60,000 clones, 85% to 95% of them singletons; the top ten hold about 4%. Sequencing was carried out using PBMCs. These receptors all come from a human donor in good health. Some clones in this sample may be carry-over from other donors' samples. CDR3s include the opening cysteine and the closing phenylalanine or tryptophan. The D gene is left open where the match is weak. The size entry is marked missing in some rows and otherwise reads once, few, many or a size class.

d_gene,j_gene,v_gene,abundance,CDR3aa,CDR3nt
.,TRBJ1-2,TRBV7-9,once,CASSSQGYGYTF,TGTGCCAGCAGCTCTCAGGGGTATGGCTACACCTTC
TRBD2,TRBJ2-3,TRBV6-9,.,CASSYGRGGADTQYF,TGTGCCAGCAGTTATGGGCGGGGGGGCGCAGATACGCAGTATTTT
TRBD2,TRBJ2-1,TRBV9,.,CASSVATSGSFDEQFF,TGTGCCAGCAGCGTAGCTACAAGCGGGAGCTTCGATGAGCAGTTCTTC
TRBD2,TRBJ2-7,TRBV19,.,CASSIDASGEQYF,TGTGCCAGTAGTATAGACGCTAGCGGGGAGCAGTACTTC
TRBD2,TRBJ2-4,TRBV5-4,.,CASSFRRGGVENIQYF,TGTGCCAGCAGCTTCCGCCGGGGGGGCGTTGAAAACATTCAGTACTTC
TRBD2,TRBJ2-5,TRBV7-6,.,CAVTSGGFETQYF,TGTGCCGTGACCAGCGGGGGGTTCGAGACCCAGTACTTC
TRBD1,TRBJ1-2,TRBV5-4,.,CASSWGQSNYGYTF,TGTGCCAGCAGCTGGGGACAGTCTAACTATGGCTACACCTTC
TRBD1,TRBJ1-2,TRBV7-9,.,CASSLADRSYGYTF,TGTGCCAGCAGCTTAGCGGACAGGAGCTATGGCTACACCTTC
TRBD1,TRBJ2-5,TRBV7-8,.,CASTLGQGIQETQYF,TGTGCCAGCACCCTAGGACAGGGGATCCAAGAGACCCAGTACTTC
TRBD1,TRBJ1-6,TRBV7-8,.,CASSYSVPGQGMSYNSPLHF,TGTGCCAGCAGCTACAGCGTCCCGGGACAGGGGATGTCCTATAATTCACCCCTCCACTTT
TRBD1,TRBJ1-2,TRBV6-5,.,CASRHWDRGHGYTF,TGTGCCAGCAGACACTGGGACAGGGGGCATGGCTACACCTTC
.,TRBJ1-2,TRBV10-3,once,CAIAQVNANYGYTF,TGTGCCATCGCACAGGTTAATGCTAACTATGGCTACACCTTC
TRBD2,TRBJ2-2,TRBV30,.,CAQGAGALWAGELFF,TGTGCCCAAGGGGCGGGAGCCCTTTGGGCCGGGGAGCTGTTTTTT
.,TRBJ2-7,TRBV18,.,CASSPVPSTEQYF,TGTGCCAGCTCACCAGTCCCCTCTACCGAGCAGTACTTC
TRBD1,TRBJ2-6,TRBV11-3,.,CASTGDRRSGANVLTF,TGTGCCAGCACTGGGGACAGACGCTCTGGGGCCAACGTCCTGACTTTC
.,TRBJ2-7,TRBV6-5,.,CASSYSESLREQYF,TGTGCCAGCAGTTACTCGGAGAGTCTGAGAGAGCAGTACTTC
TRBD1,TRBJ1-2,TRBV30,.,CAWGTGGNYGYTF,TGTGCTTGGGGAACAGGGGGTAACTATGGCTACACCTTC
.,TRBJ1-6,TRBV27,.,CASSFQGSSYNSPLHF,TGTGCCAGCAGTTTTCAGGGGAGCTCCTATAATTCACCCCTCCACTTT
TRBD2,TRBJ2-1,TRBV7-8,.,CASSLRVGTSGGARNEQFF,TGTGCCAGCAGCCTAAGAGTCGGGACTAGCGGGGGGGCTAGGAATGAGCAGTTCTTC
TRBD1,TRBJ2-3,TRBV5-1,.,CASSWGTGGGTDTQYF,TGCGCCAGCAGCTGGGGGACAGGGGGCGGCACAGATACGCAGTATTTT
.,TRBJ1-5,TRBV6-1,.,CASIPYRQPQHF,TGTGCCAGCATCCCCTACCGTCAGCCCCAGCATTTT
TRBD1,TRBJ2-3,TRBV7-8,.,CASSGDRVDTQYF,TGTGCCAGCAGCGGTGACAGGGTGGATACGCAGTATTTT
.,TRBJ2-7,TRBV2,once,CASSSGPYEQYF,TGTGCCAGCTCCTCAGGGCCCTACGAGCAGTACTTC
TRBD2,TRBJ2-5,TRBV7-2,.,CASSSYSETSGSSRETQYF,TGTGCCAGCAGCTCTTATTCGGAAACTAGCGGGAGTAGCAGAGAGACCCAGTACTTC
TRBD1,TRBJ1-6,TRBV5-1,.,CASSLVQGVSPLHF,TGCGCCAGCAGCTTGGTACAGGGGGTTTCACCCCTCCACTTT